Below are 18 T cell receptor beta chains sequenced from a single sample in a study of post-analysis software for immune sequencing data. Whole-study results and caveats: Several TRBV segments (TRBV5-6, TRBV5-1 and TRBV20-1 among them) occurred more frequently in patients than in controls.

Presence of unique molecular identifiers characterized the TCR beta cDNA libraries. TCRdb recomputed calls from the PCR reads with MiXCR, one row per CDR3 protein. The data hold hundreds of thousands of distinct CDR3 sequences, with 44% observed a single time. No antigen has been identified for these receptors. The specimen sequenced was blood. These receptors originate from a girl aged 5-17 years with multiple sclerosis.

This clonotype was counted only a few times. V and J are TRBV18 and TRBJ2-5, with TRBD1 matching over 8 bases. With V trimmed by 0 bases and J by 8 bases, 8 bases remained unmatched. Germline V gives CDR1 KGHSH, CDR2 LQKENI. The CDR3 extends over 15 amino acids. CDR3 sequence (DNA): TGTGCCAGCTCACCACCGTCGAGACAGGGGATAACCCAGTACTTC. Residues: CASSPPSRQGITQYF.

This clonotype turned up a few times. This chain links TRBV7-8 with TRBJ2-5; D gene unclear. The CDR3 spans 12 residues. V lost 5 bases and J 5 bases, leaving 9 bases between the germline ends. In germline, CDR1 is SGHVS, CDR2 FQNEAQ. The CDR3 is CASSLNTETQYF. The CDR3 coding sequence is TGTGCCAGCAGCCTTAATACGGAGACCCAGTACTTC. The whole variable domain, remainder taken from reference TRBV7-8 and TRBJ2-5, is GAGVSQSPRYKVAKRGQDVALRCDPISGHVSLFWYQQALGQGPEFLTYFQNEAQLDKSGLPSDRFFAERPEGSVSTLKIQRTQQEDSAVYLCASSLNTETQYFGPGTRLLVL.

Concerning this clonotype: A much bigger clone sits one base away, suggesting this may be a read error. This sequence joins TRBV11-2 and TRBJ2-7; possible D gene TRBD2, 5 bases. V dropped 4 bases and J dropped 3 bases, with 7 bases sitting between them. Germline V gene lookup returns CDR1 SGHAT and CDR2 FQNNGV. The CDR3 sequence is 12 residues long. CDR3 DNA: TGTGCCAGCAGCTCCGACTACTACGAGCAGTACTTC. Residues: CASSSDYYEQYF. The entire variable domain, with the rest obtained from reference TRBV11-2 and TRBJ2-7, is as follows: EAGVAQSPRYKIIEKRQSVAFWCNPISGHATLYWYQQILGQGPKLLIQFQNNGVVDDSQLPKDRFSAERLKGVDSTLKIQPAKLEDSAVYLCASSSDYYEQYFGPGTRLTVT.

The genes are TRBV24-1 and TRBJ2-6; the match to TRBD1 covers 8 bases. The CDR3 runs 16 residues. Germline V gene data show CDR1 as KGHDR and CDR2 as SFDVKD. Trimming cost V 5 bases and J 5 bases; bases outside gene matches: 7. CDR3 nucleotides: TGTGCCACCAGTGGTGTCGACAGGGGTAGGGCCAACGTCCTGACTTTC. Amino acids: CATSGVDRGRANVLTF.

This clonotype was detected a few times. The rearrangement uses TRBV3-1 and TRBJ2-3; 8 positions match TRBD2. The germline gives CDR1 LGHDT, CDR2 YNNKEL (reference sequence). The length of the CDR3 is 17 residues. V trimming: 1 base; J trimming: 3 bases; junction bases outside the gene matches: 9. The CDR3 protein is CASSQVGIAGITDTQYF. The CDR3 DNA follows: TGTGCCAGCAGCCAAGTGGGAATAGCGGGGATAACAGATACGCAGTATTTT.

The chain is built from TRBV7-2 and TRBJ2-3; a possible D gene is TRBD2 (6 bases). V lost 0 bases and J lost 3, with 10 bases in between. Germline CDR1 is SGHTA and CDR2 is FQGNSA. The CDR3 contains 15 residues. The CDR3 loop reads CASSLAPGVTDTQYF. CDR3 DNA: TGTGCCAGCAGCTTAGCCCCGGGAGTGACAGATACGCAGTATTTT. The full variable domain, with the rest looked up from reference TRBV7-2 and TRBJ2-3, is GAGVSQSPSNKVTEKGKDVELRCDPISGHTALYWYRQSLGQGLEFLIYFQGNSAPDKSGLPSDRFSAERTGGSVSTLTIQRTQQEDSAVYLCASSLAPGVTDTQYFGPGTRLTVL.

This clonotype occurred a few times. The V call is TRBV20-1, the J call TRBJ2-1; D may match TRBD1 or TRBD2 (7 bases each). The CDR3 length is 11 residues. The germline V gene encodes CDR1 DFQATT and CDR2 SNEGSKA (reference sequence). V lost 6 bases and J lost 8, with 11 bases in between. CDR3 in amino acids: CSAQGGYEQFF. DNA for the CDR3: TGCAGTGCCCAGGGGGGGTATGAGCAGTTCTTC.

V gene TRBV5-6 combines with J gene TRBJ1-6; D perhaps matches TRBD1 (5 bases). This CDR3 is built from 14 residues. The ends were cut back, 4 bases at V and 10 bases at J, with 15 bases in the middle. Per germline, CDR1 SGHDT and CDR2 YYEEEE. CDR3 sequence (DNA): TGTGCCAGCAGCCTTATCGGGGGGAACTCACCCCTCCACTTT. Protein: CASSLIGGNSPLHF.

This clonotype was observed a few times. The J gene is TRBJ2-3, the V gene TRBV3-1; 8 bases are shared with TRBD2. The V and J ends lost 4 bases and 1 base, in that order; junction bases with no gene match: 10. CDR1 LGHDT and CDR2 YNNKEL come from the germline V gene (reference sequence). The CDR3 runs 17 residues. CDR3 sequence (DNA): TGTGCCAGCAGCCGGGTTGGGCGGGGGGCCCGCACAGATACGCAGTATTTT. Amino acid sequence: CASSRVGRGARTDTQYF.

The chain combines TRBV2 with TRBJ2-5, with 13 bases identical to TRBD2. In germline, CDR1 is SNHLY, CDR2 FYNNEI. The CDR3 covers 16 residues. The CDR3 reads CAISGVTSGRQETQYF. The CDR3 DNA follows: TGTGCGATATCCGGCGTGACTAGCGGGAGGCAAGAGACCCAGTACTTC.

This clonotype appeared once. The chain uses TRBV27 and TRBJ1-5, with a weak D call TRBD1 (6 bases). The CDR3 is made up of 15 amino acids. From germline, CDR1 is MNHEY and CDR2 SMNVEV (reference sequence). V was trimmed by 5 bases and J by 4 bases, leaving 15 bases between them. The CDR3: CASSPAGGVNQPQHF. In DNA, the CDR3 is TGTGCCAGCAGTCCCGCTGGGGGCGTTAATCAGCCCCAGCATTTT.

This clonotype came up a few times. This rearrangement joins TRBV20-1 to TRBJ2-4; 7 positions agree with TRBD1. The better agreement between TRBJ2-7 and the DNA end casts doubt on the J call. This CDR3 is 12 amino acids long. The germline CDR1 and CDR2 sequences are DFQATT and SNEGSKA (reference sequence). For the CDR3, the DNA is TGCAGTGCCAGGGACAGTATTTACGAGCAGTACTTC. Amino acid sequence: CSARDSIYEQYF.

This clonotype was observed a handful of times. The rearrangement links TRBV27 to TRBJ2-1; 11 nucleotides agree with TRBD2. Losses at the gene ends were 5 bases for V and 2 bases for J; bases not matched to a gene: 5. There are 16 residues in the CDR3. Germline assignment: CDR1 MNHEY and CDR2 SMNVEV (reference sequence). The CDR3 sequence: CASSRGTSGAYNEQFF. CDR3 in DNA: TGTGCCAGCAGTCGAGGGACTAGCGGCGCCTACAATGAGCAGTTCTTC.

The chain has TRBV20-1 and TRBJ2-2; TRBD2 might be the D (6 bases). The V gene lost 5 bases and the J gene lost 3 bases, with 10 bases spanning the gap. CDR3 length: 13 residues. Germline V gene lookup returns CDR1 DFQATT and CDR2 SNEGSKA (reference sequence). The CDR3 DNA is TGCAGTGCTCGCGGGACTTACACCGGGGAGCTGTTTTTT. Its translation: CSARGTYTGELFF.

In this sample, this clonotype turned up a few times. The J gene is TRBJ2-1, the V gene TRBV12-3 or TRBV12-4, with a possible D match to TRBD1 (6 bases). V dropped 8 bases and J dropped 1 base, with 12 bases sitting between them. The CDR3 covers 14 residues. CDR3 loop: CASVRGFSYNEQFF. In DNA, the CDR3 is TGTGCCAGCGTGAGGGGGTTTTCCTACAATGAGCAGTTCTTC.

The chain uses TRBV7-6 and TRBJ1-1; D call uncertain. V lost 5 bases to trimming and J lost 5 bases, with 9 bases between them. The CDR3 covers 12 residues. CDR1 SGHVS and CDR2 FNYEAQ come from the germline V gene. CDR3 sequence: CASSPARTEAFF. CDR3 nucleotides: TGTGCCAGCAGCCCCGCTCGGACTGAAGCTTTCTTT.

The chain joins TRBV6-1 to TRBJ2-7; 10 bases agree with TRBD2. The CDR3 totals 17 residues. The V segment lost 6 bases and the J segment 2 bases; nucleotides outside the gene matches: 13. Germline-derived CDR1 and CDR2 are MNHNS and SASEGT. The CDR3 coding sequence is TGTGCCAGCAGGGAGCGGGAGGGATTCCTCCTTGCCTACGAGCAGTACTTC. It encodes CASREREGFLLAYEQYF.

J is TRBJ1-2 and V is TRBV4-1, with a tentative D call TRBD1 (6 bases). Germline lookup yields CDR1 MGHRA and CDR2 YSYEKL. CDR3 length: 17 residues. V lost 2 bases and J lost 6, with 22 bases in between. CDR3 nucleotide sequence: TGCGCCAGCAGCCAAAGGGGGGACACGGGACACAAGGATGGCTACACCTTC. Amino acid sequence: CASSQRGDTGHKDGYTF.